Listed below are T cell receptor beta chains from one sample, sequenced in a study of T-cell reconstitution after alpha-beta-depleted transplantation in children. A single record per CDR3 protein comes from TCRdb applying MiXCR to the PCR reads. The profile covers about 540,000 distinct CDR3 sequences, with more than 20% appearing a single time and 30% to 45% taken by the ten largest. The sequencing here drew on PBMCs, taken before TCRalphabeta/CD19-depleted stem cell transplant. Source of these receptors: a boy younger than two with Wiskott-Aldrich syndrome, due to receive a stem cell transplant. CDR3s include the opening cysteine and the closing phenylalanine or tryptophan. D genes are given only for firm matches. Rows may omit the clone size; those that give it use once, few, many or a size class.

>-|few|TRBJ1-1|TRBV6-5
CASSYSRGGWHTEAFF
>TRBD2|-|TRBJ2-1|TRBV5-1
CASSPWSGRGYNEQFF
>-|-|TRBJ1-1|TRBV6-1
CASTISGINTEAFF
>TRBD2|-|TRBJ2-1|TRBV5-1
CASSPATSGGFNEQFF
>-|once|TRBJ1-5|TRBV15
CATSRAGAGQPQHF
>-|once|TRBJ1-5|TRBV20-1
CSAGNLARGNQPQHF
>TRBD1|-|TRBJ2-1|TRBV10-3
CAISTDRVPFNNEQFF
>TRBD2|-|TRBJ2-2|TRBV11-2
CASSRLSSGIWELFF
>-|once|TRBJ1-2|TRBV29-1
CSVELNGRANYGYTF
>-|few|TRBJ2-2|TRBV5-1
CASSWAENTGELFF
>-|-|TRBJ2-1|TRBV6-5
CASSYSSDYNEQFF
>TRBD2|few|TRBJ2-1|TRBV12-3/TRBV12-4
CASSLVTGLAPNNEQFF
>-|-|TRBJ2-7|TRBV13
CASSFGRGVNEQYF
>-|few|TRBJ2-1|TRBV12-3/TRBV12-4
CASSFLVRGEQFF
>TRBD1|few|TRBJ2-2|TRBV7-2
CASTGHPRGTGELFF
>-|-|TRBJ1-4|TRBV12-3/TRBV12-4
CASSLRRGFNEKLFF
>-|-|TRBJ2-5|TRBV4-1
CASSQGWGGRETQYF
>TRBD1|once|TRBJ1-4|TRBV4-1
CASSQDLRDRVVPNEKLFF
>-|few|TRBJ2-1|TRBV20-1
CSAMFAWLAYNEQFF
>TRBD1|-|TRBJ1-2|TRBV12-3/TRBV12-4
CASRQNRGRLHGYTF
>-|-|TRBJ1-1|TRBV20-1
CSARRFTEAFF
>TRBD1|-|TRBJ2-2|TRBV6-5
CASSYSLTGPNTGELFF
>-|many|TRBJ2-7|TRBV5-1
CASSPGVYEQYF
>TRBD2|-|TRBJ2-3|TRBV20-1
CSATFKTSGREDTQYF